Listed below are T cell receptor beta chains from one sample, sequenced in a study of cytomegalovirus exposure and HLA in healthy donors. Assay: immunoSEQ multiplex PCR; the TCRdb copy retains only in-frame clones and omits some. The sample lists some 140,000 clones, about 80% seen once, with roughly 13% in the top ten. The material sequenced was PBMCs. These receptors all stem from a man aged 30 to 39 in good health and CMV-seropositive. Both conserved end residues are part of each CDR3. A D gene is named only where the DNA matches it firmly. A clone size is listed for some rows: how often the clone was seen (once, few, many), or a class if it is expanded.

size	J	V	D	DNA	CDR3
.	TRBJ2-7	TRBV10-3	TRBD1	TGTGCCATCAGTGAGCCGGGACAGGGGAGCTACGAGCAGTACTTC	CAISEPGQGSYEQYF
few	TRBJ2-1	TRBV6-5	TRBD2	TGTGCCAGCAGTTACTCGGCTAGCGGGAGTAATGAGCAGTTCTTC	CASSYSASGSNEQFF
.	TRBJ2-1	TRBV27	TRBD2	TGTGCCAGCAGTTCCGGGACTAGTTCGTACAATGAGCAGTTCTTC	CASSSGTSSYNEQFF
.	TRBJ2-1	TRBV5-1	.	TGCGCCAGCAGCTCAACTACGGGGAATGAGCAGTTCTTC	CASSSTTGNEQFF
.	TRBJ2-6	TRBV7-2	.	TGTGCCAGCAGGCCACAGGGATTTGGGGCCAACGTCCTGACTTTC	CASRPQGFGANVLTF
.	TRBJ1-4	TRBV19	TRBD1	TGTGCCAGTAGTATACGTATTACAGGGGGCTTAACTAATGAAAAACTGTTTTTT	CASSIRITGGLTNEKLFF
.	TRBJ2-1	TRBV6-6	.	TGTGCCAGCAGTTACTCGGGCAGTAGCTCCTACAATGAGCAGTTCTTC	CASSYSGSSSYNEQFF
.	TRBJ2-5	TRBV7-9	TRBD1	TGTGCCAGCAGCTTAAGTCGGACAGGACACACAGAGACCCAGTACTTC	CASSLSRTGHTETQYF
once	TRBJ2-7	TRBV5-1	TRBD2	TGCGCCAGCAGCTTTACTAGCGGGGCTATGAGCTCCTACGAGCAGTACTTC	CASSFTSGAMSSYEQYF
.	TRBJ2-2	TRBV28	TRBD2	TGTGCCAGCAGTCCCAGGCGGGGGGCGGACACCGGGGAGCTGTTTTTT	CASSPRRGADTGELFF
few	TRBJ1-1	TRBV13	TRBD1	TGTGCCAGCAGCCAAGACAGGGGTGAAGCTTTCTTT	CASSQDRGEAFF